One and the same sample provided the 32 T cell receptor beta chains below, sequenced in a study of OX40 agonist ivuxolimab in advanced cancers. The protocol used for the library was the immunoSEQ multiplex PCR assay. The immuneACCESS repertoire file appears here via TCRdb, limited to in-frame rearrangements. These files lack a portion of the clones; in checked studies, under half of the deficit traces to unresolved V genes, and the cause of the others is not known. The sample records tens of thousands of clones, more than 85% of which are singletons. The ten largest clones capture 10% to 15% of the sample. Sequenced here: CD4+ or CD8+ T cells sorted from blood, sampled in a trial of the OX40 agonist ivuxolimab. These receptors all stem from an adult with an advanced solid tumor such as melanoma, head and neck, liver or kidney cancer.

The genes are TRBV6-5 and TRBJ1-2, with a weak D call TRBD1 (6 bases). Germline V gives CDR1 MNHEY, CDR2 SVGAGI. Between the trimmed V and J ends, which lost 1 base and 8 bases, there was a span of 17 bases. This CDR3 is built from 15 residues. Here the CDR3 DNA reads TGTGCCAGCAGTTACTGGGGCAGGGGTACGTACGGCTACACCTTC. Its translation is CASSYWGRGTYGYTF.

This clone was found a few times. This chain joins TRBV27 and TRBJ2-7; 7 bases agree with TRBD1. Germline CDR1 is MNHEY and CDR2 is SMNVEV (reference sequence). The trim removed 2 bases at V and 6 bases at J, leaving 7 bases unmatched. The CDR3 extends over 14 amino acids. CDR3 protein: CASSLGGQSAEQYF. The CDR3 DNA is TGTGCCAGCAGTTTAGGGGGACAGAGCGCCGAGCAGTACTTC.

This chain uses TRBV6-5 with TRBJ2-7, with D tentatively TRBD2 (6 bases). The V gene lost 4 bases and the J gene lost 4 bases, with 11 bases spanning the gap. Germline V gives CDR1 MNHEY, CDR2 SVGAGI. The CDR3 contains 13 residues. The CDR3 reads CASSSGRRYEQYF. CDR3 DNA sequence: TGTGCCAGCAGTTCAGGGAGGAGGTACGAGCAGTACTTC.

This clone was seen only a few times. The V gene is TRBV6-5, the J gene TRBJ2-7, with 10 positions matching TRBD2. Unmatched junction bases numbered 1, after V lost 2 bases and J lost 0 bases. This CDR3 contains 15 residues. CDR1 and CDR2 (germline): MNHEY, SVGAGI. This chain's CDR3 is CASSYTSGTSYEQYF. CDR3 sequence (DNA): TGTGCCAGCAGTTACACTAGCGGGACCTCCTACGAGCAGTACTTC.

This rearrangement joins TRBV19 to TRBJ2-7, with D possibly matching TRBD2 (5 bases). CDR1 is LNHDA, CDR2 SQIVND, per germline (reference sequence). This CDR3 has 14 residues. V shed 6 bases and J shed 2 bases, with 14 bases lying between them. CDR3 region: CASSPGREAYEQYF. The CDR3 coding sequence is TGTGCCAGTAGCCCCGGACGGGAAGCCTACGAGCAGTACTTC.

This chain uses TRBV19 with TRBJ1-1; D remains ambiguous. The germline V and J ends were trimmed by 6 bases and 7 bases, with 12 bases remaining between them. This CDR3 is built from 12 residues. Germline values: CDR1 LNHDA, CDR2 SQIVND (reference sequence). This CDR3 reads CASRFGSGEAFF. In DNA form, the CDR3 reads TGTGCCAGTAGATTCGGTTCAGGTGAAGCTTTCTTT.

The CDR3, as DNA: TGTGCCAGCAGTTTACTAGGGACAGGGGCAGAGGGGACTGAAGCTTTCTTT. It yields the protein CASSLLGTGAEGTEAFF. The rearrangement uses TRBV28 and TRBJ1-1, with 10 bases fitting TRBD1. This CDR3 region has 17 residues. With 2 bases clipped from V and 5 bases from J, the junction kept 11 bases outside the gene matches. Germline CDR1 reads MDHEN; CDR2 reads SYDVKM.

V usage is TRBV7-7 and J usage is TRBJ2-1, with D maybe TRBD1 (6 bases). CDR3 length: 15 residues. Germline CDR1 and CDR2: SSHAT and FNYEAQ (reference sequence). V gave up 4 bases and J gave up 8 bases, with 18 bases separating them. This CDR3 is CASSSSASEGDEQFF. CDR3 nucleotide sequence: TGTGCCAGCAGCTCCAGTGCCTCCGAGGGGGATGAGCAGTTCTTC.

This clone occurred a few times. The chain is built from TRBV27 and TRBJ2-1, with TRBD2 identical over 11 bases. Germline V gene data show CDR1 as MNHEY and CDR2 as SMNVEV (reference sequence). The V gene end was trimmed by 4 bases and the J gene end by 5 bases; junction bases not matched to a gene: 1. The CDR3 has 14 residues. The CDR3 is CASSSGLADNEQFF. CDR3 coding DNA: TGTGCCAGCAGTTCGGGACTAGCGGACAATGAGCAGTTCTTC.

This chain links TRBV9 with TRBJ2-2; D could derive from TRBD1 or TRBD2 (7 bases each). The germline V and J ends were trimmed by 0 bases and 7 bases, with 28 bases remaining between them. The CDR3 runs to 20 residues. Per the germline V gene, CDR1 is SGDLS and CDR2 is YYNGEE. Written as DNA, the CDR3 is TGTGCCAGCAGCGTAGTTCCCGCCAGGGGGGGTCTCGCAAGGGGCGGGGAGCTGTTTTTT. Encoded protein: CASSVVPARGGLARGGELFF.

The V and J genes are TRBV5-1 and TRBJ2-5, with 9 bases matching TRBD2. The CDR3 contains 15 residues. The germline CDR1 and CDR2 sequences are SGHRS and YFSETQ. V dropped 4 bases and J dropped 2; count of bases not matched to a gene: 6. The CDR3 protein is CASSPTSGTQETQYF. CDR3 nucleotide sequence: TGCGCCAGCAGCCCGACTAGCGGAACGCAAGAGACCCAGTACTTC. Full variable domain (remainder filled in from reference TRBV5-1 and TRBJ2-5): KAGVTQTPRYLIKTRGQQVTLSCSPISGHRSVSWYQQTPGQGLQFLFEYFSETQRNKGNFPGRFSGRQFSNSRSEMNVSTLELGDSALYLCASSPTSGTQETQYFGPGTRLLVL.

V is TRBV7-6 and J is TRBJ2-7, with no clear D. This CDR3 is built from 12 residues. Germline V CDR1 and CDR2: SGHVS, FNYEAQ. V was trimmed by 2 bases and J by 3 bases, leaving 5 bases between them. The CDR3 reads CASSLSGYEQYF. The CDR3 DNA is TGTGCCAGCAGCTTATCTGGCTACGAGCAGTACTTC.

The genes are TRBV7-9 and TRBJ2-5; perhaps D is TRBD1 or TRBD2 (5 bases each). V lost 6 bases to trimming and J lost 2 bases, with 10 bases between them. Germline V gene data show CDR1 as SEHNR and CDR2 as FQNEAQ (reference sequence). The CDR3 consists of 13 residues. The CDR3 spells CASSRDPQETQYF. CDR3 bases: TGTGCCAGCAGTCGGGACCCTCAAGAGACCCAGTACTTC. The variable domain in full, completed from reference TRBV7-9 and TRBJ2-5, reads DTGVSQNPRHKITKRGQNVTFRCDPISEHNRLYWYRQTLGQGPEFLTYFQNEAQLEKSRLLSDRFSAERPKGSFSTLEIQRTEQGDSAMYLCASSRDPQETQYFGPGTRLLVL.

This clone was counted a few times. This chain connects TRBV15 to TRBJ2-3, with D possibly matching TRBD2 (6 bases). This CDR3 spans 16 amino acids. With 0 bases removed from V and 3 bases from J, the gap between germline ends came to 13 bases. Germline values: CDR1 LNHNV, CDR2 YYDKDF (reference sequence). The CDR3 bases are TGTGCCACCAGCAGAGACTCCCGGGAGTGGACAGATACGCAGTATTTT. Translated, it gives CATSRDSREWTDTQYF.

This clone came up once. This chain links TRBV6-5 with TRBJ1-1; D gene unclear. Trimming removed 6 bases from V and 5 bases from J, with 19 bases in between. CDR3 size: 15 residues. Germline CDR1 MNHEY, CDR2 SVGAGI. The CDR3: CASSSSGLFGTEAFF. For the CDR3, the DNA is TGTGCCAGCAGCTCTAGTGGTTTATTTGGAACTGAAGCTTTCTTT.

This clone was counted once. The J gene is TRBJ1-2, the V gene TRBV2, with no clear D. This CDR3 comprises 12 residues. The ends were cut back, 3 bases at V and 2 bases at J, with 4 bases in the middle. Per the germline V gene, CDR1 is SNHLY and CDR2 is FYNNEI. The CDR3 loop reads CASSDKNYGYTF. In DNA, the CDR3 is TGTGCCAGCAGTGACAAGAACTATGGCTACACCTTC.

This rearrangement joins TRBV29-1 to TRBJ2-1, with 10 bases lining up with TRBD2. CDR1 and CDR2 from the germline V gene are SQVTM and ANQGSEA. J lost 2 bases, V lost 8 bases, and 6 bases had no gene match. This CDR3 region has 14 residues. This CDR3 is CSHIGTSAYNEQFF. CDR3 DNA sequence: TGCAGCCATATAGGGACTAGCGCCTACAATGAGCAGTTCTTC.

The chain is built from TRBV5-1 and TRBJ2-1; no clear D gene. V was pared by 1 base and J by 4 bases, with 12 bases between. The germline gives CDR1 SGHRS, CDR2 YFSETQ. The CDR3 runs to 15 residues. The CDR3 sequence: CASSLLRTEYNEQFF. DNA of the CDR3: TGCGCCAGCAGCTTGCTCCGCACGGAATACAATGAGCAGTTCTTC.

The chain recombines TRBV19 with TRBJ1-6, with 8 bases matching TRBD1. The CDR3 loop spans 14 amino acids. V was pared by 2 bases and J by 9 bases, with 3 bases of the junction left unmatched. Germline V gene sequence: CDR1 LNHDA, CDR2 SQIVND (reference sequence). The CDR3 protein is CASSIRQGASPLHF. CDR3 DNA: TGTGCCAGTAGTATAAGGCAGGGGGCTTCACCCCTCCACTTT. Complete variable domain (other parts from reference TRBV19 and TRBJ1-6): DGGITQSPKYLFRKEGQNVTLSCEQNLNHDAMYWYRQDPGQGLRLIYYSQIVNDFQKGDIAEGYSVSREKKESFPLTVTSAQKNPTAFYLCASSIRQGASPLHFGNGTRLTVT.

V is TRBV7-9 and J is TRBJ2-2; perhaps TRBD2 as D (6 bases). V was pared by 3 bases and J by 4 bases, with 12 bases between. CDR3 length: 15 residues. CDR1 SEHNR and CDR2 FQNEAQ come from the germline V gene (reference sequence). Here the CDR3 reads CASSFSGEATGELFF. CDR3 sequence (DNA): TGTGCCAGCAGCTTTTCGGGGGAGGCCACCGGGGAGCTGTTTTTT.

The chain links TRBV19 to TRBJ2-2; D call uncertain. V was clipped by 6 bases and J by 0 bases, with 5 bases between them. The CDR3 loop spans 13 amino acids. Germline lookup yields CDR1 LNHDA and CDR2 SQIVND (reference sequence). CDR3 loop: CASRPTNTGELFF. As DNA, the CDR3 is TGTGCCAGTAGGCCGACGAACACCGGGGAGCTGTTTTTT.

The CDR3 sequence: CASSFLGTNEKLFF. CDR3 sequence (DNA): TGTGCCAGCAGTTTTTTGGGCACTAATGAAAAACTGTTTTTT. V usage is TRBV27 and J usage is TRBJ1-4; D is ambiguous. The V and J ends lost 3 bases and 2 bases respectively, with 7 bases between them. The CDR3 runs 14 residues. Germline lookup yields CDR1 MNHEY and CDR2 SMNVEV (reference sequence).

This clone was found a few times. CDR3 bases: TGTGCCAGCAGCGCGGGAGGCACCTACGAGCAGTACTTC. This codes for CASSAGGTYEQYF. This chain uses TRBV2 with TRBJ2-7, with 8 bases that match TRBD2. This CDR3 is 13 amino acids long. Germline V gene lookup returns CDR1 SNHLY and CDR2 FYNNEI. The trim removed 6 bases at V and 2 bases at J, leaving 3 bases unmatched.

The CDR3 loop reads CASSQELGTGKTGELFF. CDR3 DNA: TGCGCCAGCAGCCAAGAGCTAGGGACAGGGAAGACCGGGGAGCTGTTTTTT. The chain is built from TRBV4-1 and TRBJ2-2; 9 bases are shared with TRBD1. CDR3 length: 17 residues. CDR1 is MGHRA, CDR2 YSYEKL, per germline. Trimming removed 0 bases from V and 5 bases from J; junction bases left unmatched: 7.

The CDR3 sequence: CSVDGVQGAMNTEAFF. The CDR3 DNA is TGCAGCGTTGATGGGGTACAGGGGGCGATGAACACTGAAGCTTTCTTT. This rearrangement joins TRBV29-1 to TRBJ1-1; 9 bases line up with TRBD1. Germline CDR1 reads SQVTM; CDR2 reads ANQGSEA. V shed 3 bases and J 0 bases; nucleotides not matched to a gene: 8. The CDR3 extends over 16 amino acids.

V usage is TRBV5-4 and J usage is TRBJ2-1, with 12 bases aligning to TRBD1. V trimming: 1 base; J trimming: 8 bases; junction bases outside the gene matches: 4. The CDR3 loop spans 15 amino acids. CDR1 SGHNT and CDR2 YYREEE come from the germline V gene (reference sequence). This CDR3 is CASSLPGQGAHEQFF. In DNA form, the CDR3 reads TGTGCCAGCAGCTTGCCGGGACAGGGGGCACATGAGCAGTTCTTC. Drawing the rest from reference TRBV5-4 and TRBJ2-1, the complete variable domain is ETGVTQSPTHLIKTRGQQVTLRCSSQSGHNTVSWYQQALGQGPQFIFQYYREEENGRGNFPPRFSGLQFPNYSSELNVNALELDDSALYLCASSLPGQGAHEQFFGPGTRLTVL.

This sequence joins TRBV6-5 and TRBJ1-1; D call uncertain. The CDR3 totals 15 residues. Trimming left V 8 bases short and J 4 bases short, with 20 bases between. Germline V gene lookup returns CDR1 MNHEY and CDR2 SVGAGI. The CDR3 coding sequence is TGTGCCAGCCGCCTTCACCCCCGTTGGAGCACTGAAGCTTTCTTT. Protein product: CASRLHPRWSTEAFF.

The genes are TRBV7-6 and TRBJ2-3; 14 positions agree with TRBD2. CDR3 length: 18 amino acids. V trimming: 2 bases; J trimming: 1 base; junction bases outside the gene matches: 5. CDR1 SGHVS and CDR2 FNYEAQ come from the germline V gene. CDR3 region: CASSLTGLAGVGTDTQYF. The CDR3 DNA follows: TGTGCCAGCAGCTTAACGGGACTAGCGGGAGTTGGCACAGATACGCAGTATTTT.

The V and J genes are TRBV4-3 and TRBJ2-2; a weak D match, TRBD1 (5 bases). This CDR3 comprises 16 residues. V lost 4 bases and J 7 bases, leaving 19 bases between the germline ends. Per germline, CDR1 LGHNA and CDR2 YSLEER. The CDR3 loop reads CASSPQDTWTIGELFF. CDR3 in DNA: TGCGCCAGCAGCCCGCAGGACACGTGGACGATCGGGGAGCTGTTTTTT.

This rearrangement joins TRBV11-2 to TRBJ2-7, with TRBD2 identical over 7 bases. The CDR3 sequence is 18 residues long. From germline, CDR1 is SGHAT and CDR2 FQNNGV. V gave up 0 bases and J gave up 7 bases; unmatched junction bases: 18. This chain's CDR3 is CASSLDRGGGSGLWEQYF. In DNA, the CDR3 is TGTGCCAGCAGCTTAGATCGTGGTGGCGGGAGCGGGCTGTGGGAGCAGTACTTC.

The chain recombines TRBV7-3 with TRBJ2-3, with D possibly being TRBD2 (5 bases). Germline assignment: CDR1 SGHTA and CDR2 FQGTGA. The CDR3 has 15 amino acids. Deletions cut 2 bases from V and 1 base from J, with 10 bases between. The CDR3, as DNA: TGTGCCAGCAGCTTACGGAGCGGCGGCACAGATACGCAGTATTTT. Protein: CASSLRSGGTDTQYF.

The CDR3, as DNA: TGCGCCAGCAGGGCTAGCGACCAAGAGACCCAGTACTTC. It codes for CASRASDQETQYF. The chain carries TRBV10-2 and TRBJ2-5; possibly TRBD2 for D (6 bases). The germline V gene has CDR1 WSHSY and CDR2 SAAADI. Trimming took off 6 bases at V and 0 bases at J, with 8 bases between the two ends. The length of the CDR3 is 13 residues.